Each of the 14 T cell receptor beta chains below was sequenced from the same sample in a study of tissue T cells after allogeneic stem cell transplantation. The table came from immunoSEQ multiplex PCR; TCRdb's copy has only in-frame clones and leaves some out. The sample gives 4,500 to 5,500 clones, about 41% of which show up once; approximately 15% is in the top ten. Time point meaning: mouse harvest day 14 after allogeneic transplant. The graft held 10^6 splenic CD5+ T cells and 10^7 T-cell-depleted bone marrow cells. Sequencing input: gut tissue. These receptors all stem from a female BALB/c mouse given C57BL/6 T cells with graft-versus-host disease after an allogeneic hematopoietic cell transplant.

Remarks on this clone: Gene names follow the mouse nomenclature. Read data end 1 residue before the CDR3 end; the end is taken from the germline J gene. The gene calls are TRBV14 and TRBJ1-6; D is uncertain. TRBJ1-6 is recorded as an ORF, its role being uncertain. This CDR3 spans 12 amino acids. Germline CDR1 and CDR2: SGHDT and FRDEAV. The V and J ends lost 1 base and 7 bases respectively, with 3 bases between them. This chain's CDR3 is CASSFINSPLYF. CDR3 bases read: TGTGCCAGCAGTTTCATAAATTCGCCCCTCTAC.

This clone has only a few counts. The germline and genes are mouse ones. The CDR3 end lies 1 residue beyond the end of the read and is filled in from the germline J gene. V usage is TRBV3 and J usage is TRBJ2-7, with TRBD2 matching 7 bases. This CDR3 contains 15 residues. The junction had 6 bases not matched to a gene; V was cut back by 2 bases and J by 2 bases. The V gene's germline CDR1 is SNHLY and CDR2 FYNGKV (reference sequence). The covered CDR3 bases are TGTGCCAGCAGCTTACGGGGGGGGAGGACCTATGAACAGTAC. Protein sequence: CASSLRGGRTYEQY. The complete CDR3 reads CASSLRGGRTYEQYF.

Regarding this clone: All gene names here are mouse names. The missing CDR3 end, 1 residue past where the read stops, is filled in from the germline J gene. The chain uses TRBV5 and TRBJ2-2; 9 bases map to TRBD1. This CDR3 has 15 residues. V lost 4 bases and J lost 3; bases outside the gene matches: 3. The germline CDR1 and CDR2 sequences are LGHNA and YNLKQL (reference sequence). Incomplete CDR3 DNA: TGTGCCAGCAGCCTACAGGGGGCGGACACCGGGCAGCTCTAC. It translates to CASSLQGADTGQLY. The CDR3, in full, reads CASSLQGADTGQLYF.

Regarding this clone: Gene names refer to mouse genes. The read ends 1 residue shy of where the CDR3 ends; the end is completed using the germline J gene. V is TRBV3 and J is TRBJ1-5; D may be TRBD1 (6 bases). The V gene lost 5 bases and the J gene lost 7 bases, with 9 bases spanning the gap. Germline lookup yields CDR1 SNHLY and CDR2 FYNGKV (reference sequence). CDR3 length equals 12 residues. The sequenced CDR3 bases are TGTGCCAGCAGCCCGGGACAACAGGCTCCGCTT. Its translation is CASSPGQQAPL. Given in full, the CDR3 is CASSPGQQAPLF. Variable domain in full (rest from reference TRBV3 and TRBJ1-5): GPKVLQIPSHQIIDMGQMVTLNCDPVSNHLYFYWYKQILGQQMEFLVNFYNGKVMEKSKLFKDQFSVERPDGSYFTLKIQPTALEDSAVYFCASSPGQQAPLFGEGTRLSVL.

A note on this clone: Gene names and germline refer to mouse. Sequencing ends 1 residue short of the CDR3 end; the germline J gene provides the rest. V and J are TRBV16 and TRBJ2-3, with 7 bases lining up with TRBD1. With 5 bases clipped from V and 1 base from J, the junction kept 6 bases outside the gene matches. Germline values: CDR1 SGHSA, CDR2 FRNQAP. The CDR3 runs to 15 residues. The CDR3 sequence: CASSGGQRGAETLYF. The part of the CDR3 DNA that was read is TGTGCAAGCAGCGGGGGACAGCGGGGTGCAGAAACGCTGTAT.

About this clone: Gene names and germline refer to mouse. The sequence runs out 1 residue before the end of the CDR3; the remainder is reconstructed from the germline J gene. The chain employs TRBV26 and TRBJ2-3; a possible D gene is TRBD2 (5 bases). The CDR3 has 14 residues. Trimming pared 4 bases from V and 0 bases from J, leaving 8 bases between. Germline V gene data show CDR1 as KGHPV and CDR2 as FQNQEV (reference sequence). Partial CDR3 DNA: TGTGCCAGCAGTCCGACTGCTAGTGCAGAAACGCTGTAT. Amino acid sequence: CASSPTASAETLY. The entire CDR3 sequence reads CASSPTASAETLYF.

Points on this clone: Gene names denote mouse genes. The read comes to an end 1 residue before the CDR3 does, leaving the germline J gene to fill in the end. This sequence joins TRBV19 and TRBJ2-7; the match to TRBD2 covers 8 bases. The germline gives CDR1 FNHDT, CDR2 SITEND (reference sequence). This CDR3 is built from 14 residues. Trimming at V came to 2 bases and at J to 3 bases, leaving 4 bases not matched to a gene. The CDR3 sequence: CASSMRDWSYEQYF. The sequenced part of the CDR3 DNA is TGTGCCAGCAGTATGCGGGACTGGAGCTATGAACAGTAC.

In the case of this clone: Gene labels here are mouse ones. This CDR3 reads CASSLELYAEQFF. The CDR3 DNA, read in part, is TGTGCAAGCAGCTTAGAACTCTATGCTGAGCAGTTC. This rearrangement joins TRBV16 to TRBJ2-1, with D hard to call. The sequenced fragment ends 1 residue before the CDR3 boundary, so the rest is inferred from the germline J gene. Germline V gives CDR1 SGHSA, CDR2 FRNQAP. The length of the CDR3 is 13 residues. V lost 0 bases to trimming and J lost 3 bases, with 3 bases between them.

This clone appeared a single time. Mouse gene names apply. The read terminates 1 residue ahead of where the CDR3 ends, so the germline J gene completes it. This chain links TRBV3 with TRBJ1-5, with a tentative D call TRBD1 (6 bases). The CDR3 has 13 amino acids. Per germline, CDR1 SNHLY and CDR2 FYNGKV (reference sequence). V gave up 4 bases and J gave up 4 bases, with 8 bases separating them. The CDR3 protein is CASSSGQNQAPLF. CDR3 DNA, as far as it was read: TGTGCCAGCAGCTCGGGACAAAACCAGGCTCCGCTT.

This clone was seen only a few times. Gene names and germline match the mouse. From the germline J gene comes the end of the CDR3, since the read stops 1 residue before it. The chain employs TRBV3 and TRBJ2-1; 9 bases line up with TRBD2. J lost 4 bases, V lost 3 bases, and 1 base had no gene match. CDR3 size: 14 residues. Per the germline V gene, CDR1 is SNHLY and CDR2 is FYNGKV (reference sequence). The CDR3 sequence: CASSFTGGYAEQFF. The sequenced part of the CDR3 DNA is TGTGCCAGCAGCTTTACTGGGGGGTATGCTGAGCAGTTC.

By share of the sample, this clone is medium-sized (0.01 to 0.1%). Mouse germline and gene names are used. The sequenced fragment ends 1 residue before the CDR3 boundary, so the rest is inferred from the germline J gene. The J gene is TRBJ2-7, the V gene TRBV13-1, with 7 positions matching TRBD1. Germline V gene sequence: CDR1 NSHNY, CDR2 SYGAGN. The CDR3 spans 14 residues. V lost 3 bases and J lost 0; bases outside the gene matches: 3. The DNA read from the CDR3 is TGTGCCAGCAGTGGACAGGGCAGCTCCTATGAACAGTAC. Translated: CASSGQGSSYEQY. The CDR3 in full is CASSGQGSSYEQYF.

By its share, this clone is medium-sized. The listed genes are named as in mouse. The DNA ends 1 residue before the CDR3 does, and the rest of the CDR3 is filled in from the germline J gene. This sequence joins TRBV13-2 and TRBJ2-5, with TRBD2 matching over 10 bases. J lost 2 bases, V lost 1 base, and 4 bases had no gene match. Per the germline V gene, CDR1 is NNHNN and CDR2 is SYGAGS (reference sequence). CDR3 length: 16 amino acids. The CDR3 reads CASGDIWGGFQDTQYF. CDR3 DNA (partial): TGTGCCAGCGGTGATATCTGGGGGGGCTTCCAAGACACCCAGTAC.

In this sample, this clone is medium-sized. Any gene name here is a mouse gene name. The CDR3 end lies 1 residue beyond the end of the read and is filled in from the germline J gene. This chain uses TRBV5 with TRBJ1-3; 12 bases are a match to TRBD1. Germline V lookup: CDR1 LGHNA, CDR2 YNLKQL (reference sequence). The CDR3 consists of 18 residues. V lost 0 bases to trimming and J lost 7 bases; unmatched junction nucleotides: 10. The sequenced CDR3 bases are TGTGCCAGCAGCCAAGAAGGTGCCGGGACAGGGGGCGGGAATACGCTCTAT. As protein: CASSQEGAGTGGGNTLY. The whole CDR3 sequence is CASSQEGAGTGGGNTLYF.

As for this clone: The gene symbols are mouse symbols. The read ends 1 residue shy of where the CDR3 ends; the end is completed using the germline J gene. V is TRBV26 and J is TRBJ2-2; unclear D gene. The CDR3 loop spans 14 amino acids. Germline values: CDR1 KGHPV, CDR2 FQNQEV (reference sequence). With 5 bases removed from V and 0 bases from J, the gap between germline ends came to 7 bases. The CDR3 protein is CASSLTSNTGQLYF. The sequenced CDR3 bases are TGTGCCAGCAGTTTGACATCAAACACCGGGCAGCTCTAC.